This paragraph reports one TCR beta chain. What it recognizes is unknown. This sample stems from a study of vaccination and CD4 T cells after COVID-19. The Oncomine TCR Beta short-read assay was what sequenced the DNA obtained from cultured CD4+ T cells. Genomic DNA was isolated from CD4+ T cells that had been cultured. MiXCR, run by TCRdb on the PCR reads, gives a single entry per CDR3 protein. The data show around 10,000 distinct CDR3 sequences, around 67% seen once. Whole-study results and caveats: There was no significant change from roughly 21 to 40 median reactive clonotypes. For convalescent patients, a median 86.3% of reactive clones surfaced exclusively after vaccination.

The CDR3 runs to 14 residues. From germline, CDR1 is KGHDR and CDR2 SFDVKD. The V gene lost 3 bases and the J gene lost 4 bases, with 12 bases spanning the gap. Treatment defined: approximately 9-day PBMC culture with coronavirus spike peptide pools or control peptides (ViraFEST assay). The chain recombines TRBV24-1 with TRBJ2-7; D is unclear. The source of this sequence is a human donor who had recovered from COVID-19. Sequencing used CD4+ T cells from blood, cultured in vitro, obtained before SARS-CoV-2 vaccination. CDR3 loop: CATSDQRVGYEQYF. CDR3 nucleotide sequence: TGTGCCACCAGTGATCAAAGGGTCGGGTACGAGCAGTACTTC.